This record looks at one TCR beta chain sequence and its context. Germline CDR1 MDHEN, CDR2 SYDVKM. The CDR3 has 14 amino acids. V lost 5 bases to trimming and J lost 4 bases; unmatched junction nucleotides: 4. The sample comes from a study of blood T cell repertoires in COVID-19. Overall study context: From T cells, B-cell-depleted T cells, or PBMCs came the material, which was cDNA or gDNA.

Original handling: Amplification of reference gene primers was used by the study to estimate nucleated cell counts. Method: immunoSEQ multiplex PCR; TCRdb's copy keeps in-frame clones and lacks some. That table gives V, J and clone size, and the DNA gave D and trimming. The sample yields 220,000 or so clones, under 90% seen once. The specimen was peripheral blood. The chain carries TRBV28 and TRBJ2-5; 10 bases line up with TRBD1. The TCR comes from a man aged 25-45 years with active or convalescent COVID-19. The CDR3 reads CASSNRDRGETQYF. DNA of the CDR3: TGTGCCAGCAGTAACCGGGACAGGGGAGAGACCCAGTACTTC.